The clone carrying this T cell receptor (beta chain) has more than one count but fewer than ten. Its specificity is unknown. Treatment of the sample: approximately 11-day PBMC culture with coronavirus spike peptide pools or control peptides (ViraFEST assay). This specimen belongs to a study of vaccination and CD4 T cells after COVID-19. Oncomine TCR Beta short-read sequencing was applied to DNA from cultured CD4+ T cells. TCRdb itself ran the PCR reads through MiXCR, one entry per CDR3 protein. This table holds about 18,000 distinct CDR3 sequences, approximately 47% found once. The length of the CDR3 is 17 residues. Per germline, CDR1 LNHDA and CDR2 SQIVND (reference sequence). Trimming removed 1 base from V and 4 bases from J, with 19 bases in between.

This sequence originates from a human donor who received a COVID-19 vaccine. Sequenced material: CD4+ T cells from blood, cultured in vitro, taken before SARS-CoV-2 vaccination. V and J are TRBV19 and TRBJ1-2; D remains unclear. CDR3 sequence: CASSIVDGSFVAYGYTF. Here the CDR3 DNA reads TGTGCCAGTAGTATAGTCGATGGGAGCTTCGTGGCCTATGGCTACACCTTC.